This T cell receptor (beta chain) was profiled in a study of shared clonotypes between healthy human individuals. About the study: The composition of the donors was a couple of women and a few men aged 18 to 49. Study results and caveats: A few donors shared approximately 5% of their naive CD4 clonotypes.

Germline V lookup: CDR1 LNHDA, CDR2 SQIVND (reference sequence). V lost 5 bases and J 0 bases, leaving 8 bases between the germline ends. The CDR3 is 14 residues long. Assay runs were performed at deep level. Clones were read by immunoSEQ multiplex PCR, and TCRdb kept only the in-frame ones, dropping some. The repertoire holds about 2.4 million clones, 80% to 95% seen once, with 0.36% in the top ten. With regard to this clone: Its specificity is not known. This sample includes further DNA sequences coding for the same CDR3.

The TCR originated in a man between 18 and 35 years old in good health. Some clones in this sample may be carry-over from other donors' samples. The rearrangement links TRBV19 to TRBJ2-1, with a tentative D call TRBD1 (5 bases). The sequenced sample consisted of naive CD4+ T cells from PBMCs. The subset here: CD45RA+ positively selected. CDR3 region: CASSPQGSYNEQFF. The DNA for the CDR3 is TGTGCCAGTAGTCCGCAGGGCTCCTACAATGAGCAGTTCTTC. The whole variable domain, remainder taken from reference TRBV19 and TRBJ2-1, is DGGITQSPKYLFRKEGQNVTLSCEQNLNHDAMYWYRQDPGQGLRLIYYSQIVNDFQKGDIAEGYSVSREKKESFPLTVTSAQKNPTAFYLCASSPQGSYNEQFFGPGTRLTVL.